The 21 T cell receptor beta chains below were found in one sample sequenced in a study of untreated major depressive disorder. TCRdb's table, derived via immunoSEQ multiplex PCR, lists solely in-frame clones and lacks some. The table has roughly 17,000 clones, around 90% seen once. The study's findings and limits: Compared with controls, depressed patients showed more TRBV05-01 (Vbeta 5.1) usage in CD4+ T cells.

These TCRs are of unknown antigen specificity. Material for sequencing was CD4+ T cells from PBMCs. These receptors were collected from a woman aged 40 to 49 with major depressive disorder.

The gene calls are TRBV30 and TRBJ1-5, with D unresolved. Germline CDR1 reads GTSNPN; CDR2 reads SVGIG (reference sequence). Trimming left V 3 bases short and J 5 bases short, with 8 bases between. The CDR3 spans 12 residues. The CDR3 loop reads CAWSLPHQPQHF. In nucleotides, the CDR3 is TGTGCCTGGAGCCTGCCTCATCAGCCCCAGCATTTT.

The V call is TRBV10-3, the J call TRBJ1-1; D ambiguous. Germline-derived CDR1 and CDR2 are ENHRY and SYGVKD. The CDR3 loop spans 14 amino acids. The ends were cut back, 7 bases at V and 0 bases at J, with 12 bases in the middle. The CDR3 bases are TGTGCCATCAATGACTACGGGATGAACACTGAAGCTTTCTTT. Translation gives CAINDYGMNTEAFF.

The gene calls are TRBV5-1 and TRBJ2-5, with TRBD2 identical over 8 bases. The CDR3 totals 14 residues. V lost 4 bases, J lost 4 bases, and 6 bases stayed unmatched. Germline V lookup: CDR1 SGHRS, CDR2 YFSETQ. Written as DNA, the CDR3 is TGCGCCAGCAGCCCTACTAGCGGAGGAGAGACCCAGTACTTC. It codes for CASSPTSGGETQYF.

The genes are TRBV6-1 and TRBJ1-5; no clear D gene. This CDR3 spans 15 amino acids. Trimming shortened V by 3 bases and J by 2 bases, and 11 bases separated the two germline ends. Germline assignment: CDR1 MNHNS and CDR2 SASEGT. As DNA, the CDR3 is TGTGCCAGCAGTGAGAACCTAATGGGCAATCAGCCCCAGCATTTT. Protein product: CASSENLMGNQPQHF.

This chain joins TRBV9 and TRBJ2-3; 9 nucleotides align to TRBD2. There are 13 residues in the CDR3. The V and J ends lost 7 bases and 1 base, in that order; junction bases with no gene match: 1. Germline V gene sequence: CDR1 SGDLS, CDR2 YYNGEE. The chain's CDR3 is CASRTSGTDTQYF. The DNA for the CDR3 is TGTGCCAGCCGGACTAGCGGCACAGATACGCAGTATTTT.

This rearrangement joins TRBV29-1 to TRBJ1-1; a possible D gene is TRBD1 (5 bases). The germline V and J ends were trimmed by 7 bases and 6 bases, with 21 bases remaining between them. Germline CDR1 and CDR2: SQVTM and ANQGSEA. The CDR3 covers 14 residues. CDR3 in DNA: TGCAGCGGGTTCGGGGCCCGCCGAGGGTCTGAAGCTTTCTTT. It yields the protein CSGFGARRGSEAFF.

The CDR3: CASSLQDYGYTF. The DNA of the CDR3 is TGTGCCAGCAGCCTCCAGGACTATGGCTACACCTTC. The chain has TRBV7-9 and TRBJ1-2; no clear D. V was pared by 5 bases and J by 3 bases, with 7 bases between. CDR1 is SEHNR and CDR2 is FQNEAQ in the germline V gene (reference sequence). The CDR3 is made up of 12 amino acids.

V gene TRBV6-5 combines with J gene TRBJ1-2; D is unclear. Germline lookup yields CDR1 MNHEY and CDR2 SVGAGI. The V end lost 6 bases, the J end lost 7 bases, and 9 bases lay between the germline ends. The CDR3 totals 11 residues. CDR3 nucleotides: TGTGCCAGCAGCCCCGGATTTGGCTACACCTTC. Translation: CASSPGFGYTF.

The chain has TRBV7-2 and TRBJ1-2; D not resolved. The CDR3 spans 14 residues. V lost 1 base and J 0 bases, leaving 6 bases between the germline ends. Germline lookup yields CDR1 SGHTA and CDR2 FQGNSA. This CDR3 is CASSLEVANYGYTF. The CDR3, as DNA: TGTGCCAGCAGCTTAGAGGTCGCTAACTATGGCTACACCTTC.

The chain combines TRBV6-5 with TRBJ2-7; maybe TRBD1 (6 bases). The CDR3 has 13 residues. With 7 bases removed from V and 5 bases from J, the gap between germline ends came to 15 bases. CDR1 and CDR2 from the germline V gene are MNHEY and SVGAGI. The DNA for the CDR3 is TGTGCCAGCACCCCCGGACAGCCTAACGAGCAGTACTTC. Its protein is CASTPGQPNEQYF.

A remark on this clone: Its ends do not fully match the called genes, so a read error is possible. The chain has TRBV7-7 and TRBJ1-1, with a tentative D call TRBD1 (5 bases). Germline V lookup: CDR1 SSHAT, CDR2 FNYEAQ (reference sequence). The CDR3 covers 13 residues. The CDR3 region has the DNA TGTGCTAGCAGCGCAGGGTTGGCCACTGAAGCTTTCTTT. It is translated as CASSAGLATEAFF. The full variable domain, with the rest looked up from reference TRBV7-7 and TRBJ1-1, is GAGVSQSPRYKVTKRGQDVTLRCDPISSHATLYWYQQALGQGPEFLTYFNYEAQPDKSGLPSDRFSAERPEGSISTLTIQRTEQRDSAMYRCASSAGLATEAFFGQGTRLTVV.

The V and J genes are TRBV7-9 and TRBJ1-2, with TRBD1 matching over 9 bases. The germline gives CDR1 SEHNR, CDR2 FQNEAQ (reference sequence). This CDR3 contains 16 residues. V shed 6 bases and J 6 bases; nucleotides not matched to a gene: 14. DNA for the CDR3: TGTGCCAGCAGTCATCTACCGGGACAGGGTAGCAATGGCTACACCTTC. Protein: CASSHLPGQGSNGYTF.

This chain connects TRBV6-1 to TRBJ1-1; D is undetermined. This CDR3 has 11 residues. The V gene lost 3 bases and the J gene lost 10 bases, with 9 bases spanning the gap. Per germline, CDR1 MNHNS and CDR2 SASEGT. The CDR3: CASSDPSGAFF. The DNA for the CDR3 is TGTGCCAGCAGTGACCCGTCGGGAGCTTTCTTT.

As DNA, the CDR3 is TGTGCCAGCAGTGAAGTCGGGGGGGAGGACACTGAAGCTTTCTTT. Amino acid sequence: CASSEVGGEDTEAFF. J is TRBJ1-1 and V is TRBV2; the D gene is possibly TRBD1 (5 bases). Germline CDR1 reads SNHLY; CDR2 reads FYNNEI. The ends were cut back, 1 base at V and 3 bases at J, with 12 bases in the middle. CDR3 length: 15 residues.

J is TRBJ1-2 and V is TRBV10-3; D unresolved. V was clipped by 2 bases and J by 4 bases, with 8 bases between them. The CDR3 is made up of 13 amino acids. Germline V CDR1 and CDR2: ENHRY, SYGVKD. CDR3 amino acids: CAISEGLPYGYTF. The CDR3 bases are TGTGCCATCAGTGAGGGGCTACCCTATGGCTACACCTTC.

The chain carries TRBV7-8 and TRBJ1-2; a weak D match, TRBD1 (5 bases). Trimming took 1 base from V and 3 from J, leaving 15 bases between them. The CDR3 sequence is 16 residues long. From germline, CDR1 is SGHVS and CDR2 FQNEAQ. CDR3 sequence: CASSLGGARGDYGYTF. The CDR3 bases are TGTGCCAGCAGCTTAGGGGGCGCACGGGGGGACTATGGCTACACCTTC.

This chain joins TRBV2 and TRBJ1-1, with 9 positions matching TRBD1. The trim removed 6 bases at V and 5 bases at J, leaving 10 bases unmatched. CDR1 is SNHLY, CDR2 FYNNEI, per germline. The CDR3 has 15 amino acids. CDR3 sequence (DNA): TGTGCCAGCAGCTCACGAGCGGACAGGGGTACTGAAGCTTTCTTT. It translates to CASSSRADRGTEAFF.

The chain links TRBV4-2 to TRBJ2-2; D is unclear. The V and J ends lost 0 bases and 9 bases respectively, with 17 bases between them. Germline values: CDR1 LGHNA, CDR2 YNFKEQ. The CDR3 covers 16 residues. CDR3 residues: CASSQDGPPADRELFF. CDR3 sequence (DNA): TGTGCCAGCAGCCAAGATGGGCCCCCGGCGGACCGGGAGCTGTTTTTT.

The V call is TRBV6-6, the J call TRBJ1-3; possible D gene TRBD1, 5 bases. This CDR3 contains 13 residues. V lost 5 bases, J lost 7 bases, and 12 bases lay in between. The germline gives CDR1 MNHNY, CDR2 SVGAGI (reference sequence). CDR3 DNA sequence: TGTGCCAGCAGTCCGCGGGAGGGGAACACCATATATTTT. Its translation: CASSPREGNTIYF.

The chain couples TRBV7-2 to TRBJ1-2; D uncertain. The CDR3 contains 12 residues. V lost 2 bases and J 8 bases, leaving 9 bases between the germline ends. Germline loops: CDR1 SGHTA, CDR2 FQGNSA. The CDR3 loop is CASSLNGWGYTF. CDR3 DNA sequence: TGTGCCAGCAGCTTAAATGGGTGGGGCTACACCTTC.

The chain carries TRBV30 and TRBJ2-6, with 7 bases that match TRBD1. The germline V gene encodes CDR1 GTSNPN and CDR2 SVGIG (reference sequence). The junction had 8 bases not matched to a gene; V was cut back by 8 bases and J by 4 bases. This CDR3 has 14 residues. Here the CDR3 DNA reads TGTGCCAAAGACAGGGTGCCCGGGGCCAACGTCCTGACTTTC. Its protein is CAKDRVPGANVLTF.